This record concerns one T cell receptor (beta chain) sequence. Treatment indicated: oral pan-JAK inhibitor, 5-10 mg twice daily. CDR3 length equals 13 residues. J gave up 6 bases and V 4 bases, and 6 bases lay outside the gene matches. Germline lookup yields CDR1 LGHNA and CDR2 YNFKEQ. These data originate in a study of CD8+ T cells in alopecia areata. Extraction and reverse transcription of RNA yielded cDNA as the sequencing template. Repertoires were generated with immunoSEQ multiplex PCR, while TCRdb's copy carries only in-frame clones and drops some. The sample yields more than 200,000 clones, over 40% seen once.

The TCR comes from a human donor with alopecia areata. J is TRBJ2-7 and V is TRBV4-2; 7 bases fit TRBD2. Sequenced material: CD4+ T cells sorted from blood, taken between weeks 36 and 40, from a patient treated with tofacitinib. Written as DNA, the CDR3 is TGTGCCAGCAGCCCAAGACTAGCCAGCGAGCAGTACTTC. Protein sequence: CASSPRLASEQYF.